This T cell receptor beta chain was captured in a study of T cells in Graves' hyperthyroidism and ophthalmopathy. Uncontrolled infection, other autoimmune disease, pregnancy and lactation each barred patients from inclusion. Germline-derived CDR1 and CDR2 are SGHVS and FQNEAQ. The CDR3 has 14 amino acids. V lost 4 bases to trimming and J lost 7 bases; unmatched junction nucleotides: 5. RNA transcripts yielded amplified TCR beta CDR3 regions. In the first-round RT-PCR of the TCR CDR3, the HTBI primer set was used. TCRdb processed the multiplex PCR reads anew with MiXCR; each CDR3 protein has one entry. The sample shows over 650,000 distinct CDR3 sequences, roughly 45% of them seen only once. Overall study findings and caveats: A model built on 13 V-J features separated ophthalmopathy from stable hyperthyroidism. The model made its ophthalmopathy prediction, and onset followed a median about 6 months later. Expanded thyroid clonotypes (above 0.001) were mostly also found in blood.

This clonotype was observed a handful of times. Its cognate antigen is unknown. The sequence was collected from an adult man with Graves' disease, either hyperthyroidism or ophthalmopathy (not recorded which). The sequencing sample was made of peripheral blood or thyroid tissue (not recorded which). The V gene is TRBV7-8, the J gene TRBJ1-4, with TRBD1 matching over 8 bases. In DNA form, the CDR3 reads TGTGCCAGCAGCTCCCGGACAGGGTCTGAAAAACTGTTTTTT. Protein product: CASSSRTGSEKLFF.